The 8 T cell receptor beta chains below were found in one sample sequenced in a study of T-cell memory formation after mild COVID-19. TCRdb processed the 5' RACE reads anew with MiXCR; each CDR3 protein has one entry. This sample has more than 300,000 distinct CDR3 sequences, with roughly 13% found just once. The sequenced material came from PBMCs or a T cell subset sorted from them (not recorded which). The receptors were sampled from a man aged 18 to 30 who had mild COVID-19 (a few samples of this study predate the infection). Cell type and time point are not known.

The table lists this clonotype with a few counts. The chain has TRBV4-2 and TRBJ2-5; no firm D call. Between the trimmed V and J ends, which lost 0 bases and 7 bases, there was a span of 9 bases. The CDR3 length is 13 residues. Germline V CDR1 and CDR2: LGHNA, YNFKEQ. CDR3 residues: CASSQDLRGTQYF. In DNA form, the CDR3 reads TGTGCCAGCAGCCAAGACCTTCGAGGGACCCAGTACTTC.

This sequence joins TRBV11-2 and TRBJ2-7; D is unclear. There are 14 residues in the CDR3. Looked up from germline, CDR1 is SGHAT and CDR2 is FQNNGV. Trimming removed 0 bases at V and 3 bases at J, with 9 bases between. The CDR3 here is CASSLEASHYEQYF. The CDR3 coding sequence is TGTGCCAGCAGCTTAGAAGCCAGCCACTACGAGCAGTACTTC.

This clonotype was seen a few times. V is TRBV20-1 and J is TRBJ2-3; maybe TRBD1 (6 bases). The CDR3 length is 14 residues. Germline V CDR1 and CDR2: DFQATT, SNEGSKA (reference sequence). Trimming removed 6 bases at V and 6 bases at J, with 19 bases between. CDR3 DNA: TGCAGTGCCACACCATCCGTCAGGGGTGATACGCAGTATTTT. Translating gives CSATPSVRGDTQYF.

The genes are TRBV9 and TRBJ2-1, with 11 bases aligning to TRBD2. The V and J ends lost 0 bases and 8 bases, in that order; junction bases with no gene match: 4. CDR1 SGDLS and CDR2 YYNGEE come from the germline V gene. This CDR3 contains 15 residues. The CDR3 here is CASSVASGGFYEQFF. CDR3 nucleotides: TGTGCCAGCAGCGTAGCTAGCGGGGGGTTCTATGAGCAGTTCTTC.

This chain joins TRBV20-1 and TRBJ2-7, with TRBD1 matching 9 bases. Germline CDR1 DFQATT, CDR2 SNEGSKA (reference sequence). After removal of 5 bases from V and 0 bases from J, the junction contained 5 bases not matched to a gene. The CDR3 extends over 14 amino acids. CDR3 nucleotide sequence: TGCAGTGCTCGGGGACAGGGTTTCTCCTACGAGCAGTACTTC. Protein product: CSARGQGFSYEQYF.

A few counts support this clonotype. The CDR3 loop reads CASSWVRNVLTF. The CDR3, as DNA: TGTGCCAGCAGTTGGGTCCGGAACGTCCTGACTTTC. The rearrangement joins TRBV6-6 to TRBJ2-6; D is unclear. The CDR3 runs to 12 residues. The ends were cut back, 4 bases at V and 10 bases at J, with 8 bases in the middle. Germline loops: CDR1 MNHNY, CDR2 SVGAGI (reference sequence).

The rearrangement links TRBV19 to TRBJ2-2; 7 bases agree with TRBD1. Looked up from germline, CDR1 is LNHDA and CDR2 is SQIVND (reference sequence). With 10 bases clipped from V and 9 bases from J, the junction kept 11 bases outside the gene matches. The length of the CDR3 is 13 residues. CDR3 sequence: CATLRTGYRELFF. The CDR3 DNA is TGTGCCACCCTCCGGACAGGTTACAGGGAGCTGTTTTTT. Based on the CDR3 plus reference TRBV19 and TRBJ2-2, the full variable domain is DGGITQSPKYLFRKEGQNVTLSCEQNLNHDAMYWYRQDPGQGLRLIYYSQIVNDFQKGDIAEGYSVSREKKESFPLTVTSAQKNPTAFYLCATLRTGYRELFFGEGSRLTVL.

This chain uses TRBV21-1 with TRBJ1-1. TRBV21-1 represents a pseudogene. The CDR3 runs 9 residues. The DNA for the CDR3 is TGTGCCAGCCGCACTGAAGCTTTCTTT. It specifies CASRTEAFF.